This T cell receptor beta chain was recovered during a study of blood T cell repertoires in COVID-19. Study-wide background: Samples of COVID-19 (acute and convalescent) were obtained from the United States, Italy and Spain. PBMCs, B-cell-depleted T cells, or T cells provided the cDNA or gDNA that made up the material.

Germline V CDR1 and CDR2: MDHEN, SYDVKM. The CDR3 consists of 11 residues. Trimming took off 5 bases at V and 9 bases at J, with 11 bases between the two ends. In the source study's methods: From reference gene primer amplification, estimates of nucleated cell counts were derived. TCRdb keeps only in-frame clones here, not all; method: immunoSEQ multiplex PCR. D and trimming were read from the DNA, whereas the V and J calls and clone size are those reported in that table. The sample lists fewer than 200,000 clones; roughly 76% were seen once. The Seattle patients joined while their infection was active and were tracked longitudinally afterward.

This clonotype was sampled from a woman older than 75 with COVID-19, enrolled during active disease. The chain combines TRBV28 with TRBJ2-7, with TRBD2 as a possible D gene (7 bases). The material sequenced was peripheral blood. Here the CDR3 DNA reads TGTGCCAGCAGTCTAGGGGGGGCGCAGTACTTC. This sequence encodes CASSLGGAQYF.